This T cell receptor (beta chain) was profiled in a study of T cells expressing NK-cell markers. Regarding the study as a whole: These same clonotypes (in several donors) also led the CD3+CD56-NKG2C+ fraction. Whether expanded NKG2C+ T cell clones were HCMV-specific remained unclear. In a group of several donors, dominant NKG2C+ clonotypes represented 1.0-7.0% of CD8+ T cells.

Regarding this clonotype: Its antigen is undetermined.

CDR1 and CDR2 from the germline V gene are MNHEY and SVGAGI. The length of the CDR3 is 13 residues. No DNA is given; TCRdb re-called the 5' RACE reads and lists each CDR3 protein once. In total, the table holds some 440,000 distinct CDR3 sequences. This clonotype originated in a woman aged 45-65 years in good health. The sequenced material came from blood T cells: a sorted CD56 or NKG2C T cell subset, CD4+ or CD8+ T cells, or bulk PBMC T cells (not recorded which). The V call is TRBV6-5, the J call TRBJ2-1; TCRdb's D call of TRBD2 is untestable without DNA. This CDR3 is CASKVAAGNEQFF.